This TCR beta chain was identified during a study of blood T cell repertoires in COVID-19. Study as a whole: Acute and convalescent COVID-19 samples came from the United States, Italy and Spain.

With respect to this clone: The same CDR3 also results from other DNA sequences found in this sample.

CDR3 length: 14 amino acids. CDR1 and CDR2 from the germline V gene are LGHDT and YNNKEL (reference sequence). V lost 3 bases, J lost 2 bases, and 8 bases lay in between. Those enrolled, adults aged 18 to 89 years, came from about two dozen US areas. In the authors' methods: Scientists estimated how many nucleated cells there were by amplifying reference gene primers. Measured with immunoSEQ multiplex PCR; TCRdb has only the in-frame clones, and not every one. V and J calls and clone size come straight from that table; D and trimming were deduced from the DNA. This repertoire shows around 200,000 clones, 75% to 90% found once; its top ten account for roughly 4.5%.

This clonotype originated in a woman aged 25 to 39 who had been exposed to COVID-19. Sequencing used PBMCs or T cells enriched from blood (not recorded which). The genes are TRBV3-1 (or the pseudogene TRBV3-2) and TRBJ1-5; tentative D call: TRBD1 (5 bases). The CDR3 coding sequence is TGTGCCAGCAGCCAGGGGGGAGGCAATCAGCCCCAGCATTTT. It encodes CASSQGGGNQPQHF.